Ten or more counts support the clone carrying this T cell receptor (beta chain). Its antigen is currently unknown. Template material for amplifying TCR beta CDR3 regions consisted of RNA transcripts. The HTBI primer set drove a first-round RT-PCR of the TCR CDR3. One entry per CDR3 protein results from TCRdb running MiXCR on the multiplex PCR reads. The sample lists 600,000 to 900,000 distinct CDR3 sequences, approximately 16% occurring once. The sample originates from a study of T cells in Graves' hyperthyroidism and ophthalmopathy. As for the study in general: Peripheral blood was collected at initial diagnosis, before any treatment. The study's findings and limits: Prediction of ophthalmopathy progression came a median around 6.5 months pre-onset. Blood samples included most of the expanded thyroid clonotypes exceeding 0.001.

Per the germline V gene, CDR1 is MNHEY and CDR2 is SVGEGT. The CDR3 runs to 17 residues. V lost 4 bases, J lost 1 base, and 17 bases lay in between. This TCR was sampled from a man between 18 and 35 years old with Graves' hyperthyroidism. J is TRBJ2-1 and V is TRBV6-2 or TRBV6-3; D perhaps matches TRBD2 (6 bases). Sequences were obtained from blood. Written as DNA, the CDR3 is TGTGCCAGCAGTTCCGTTACCAGCGGGTTTTCCTACAATGAGCAGTTCTTC. Translation: CASSSVTSGFSYNEQFF.